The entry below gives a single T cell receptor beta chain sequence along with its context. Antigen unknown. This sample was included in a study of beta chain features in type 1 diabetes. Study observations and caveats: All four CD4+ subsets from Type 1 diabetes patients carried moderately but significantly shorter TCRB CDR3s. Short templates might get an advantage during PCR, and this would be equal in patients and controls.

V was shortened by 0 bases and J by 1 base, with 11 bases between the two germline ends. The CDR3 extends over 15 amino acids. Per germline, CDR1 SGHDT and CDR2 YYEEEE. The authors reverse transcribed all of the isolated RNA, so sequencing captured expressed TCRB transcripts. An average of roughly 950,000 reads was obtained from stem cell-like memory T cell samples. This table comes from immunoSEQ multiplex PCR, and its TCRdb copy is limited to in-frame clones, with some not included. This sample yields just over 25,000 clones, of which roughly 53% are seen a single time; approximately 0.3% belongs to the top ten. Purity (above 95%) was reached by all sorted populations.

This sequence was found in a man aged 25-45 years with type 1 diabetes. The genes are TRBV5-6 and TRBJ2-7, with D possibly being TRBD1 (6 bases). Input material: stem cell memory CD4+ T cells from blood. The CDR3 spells CASSLAGQGSYEQYF. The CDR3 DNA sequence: TGTGCCAGCAGCTTGGCCGGCCAGGGGTCCTACGAGCAGTACTTC.